Detailed here is one T cell receptor beta chain. Its antigen is unknown. The sample comes from a study of T cell responses to AZD1222 COVID-19 vaccine. The study's findings and limits: There were vaccine-associated CD4 TCRs across spike, dominant at 160-218 and 743-854. Donors were largely white British and mainly female; clonal diversity was possibly underestimated. The reported proportion of spike-specific TCRs targeting unmutated variant regions was nearly half.

CDR1 and CDR2 from the germline V gene are KGHDR and SFDVKD. The V end lost 6 bases, the J end lost 1 base, and 9 bases lay between the germline ends. There are 13 residues in the CDR3. Using immunoSEQ multiplex PCR, the repertoire was profiled, and TCRdb retains in-frame clones only, with some absent. The profile shows roughly 150,000 clones, more than 75% of them singletons. Whether given at about 4 or about 12 weeks, second doses were pooled. The chain couples TRBV24-1 to TRBJ2-7, with D uncertain. Here the sequenced sample was peripheral blood, taken 28 days after the second AZD1222 dose. This sequence was found in an adult who received the AZD1222 COVID-19 vaccine. The DNA for the CDR3 is TGTGCCACCAGTAGGGCAGATTCCTACGAGCAGTACTTC. Translated: CATSRADSYEQYF.